The 31 T cell receptor beta chains listed next were all sequenced from one sample in a study of OX40 agonist ivuxolimab in advanced cancers. Using immunoSEQ multiplex PCR, the repertoire was profiled, and TCRdb retains in-frame clones only, with some absent. This table holds around 80,000 clones, 80% to 90% found once. Sequenced here: CD4+ or CD8+ T cells sorted from blood, sampled in a trial of the OX40 agonist ivuxolimab. All receptors come from an adult with an advanced solid tumor such as melanoma, head and neck, liver or kidney cancer.

This chain joins TRBV18 and TRBJ2-1, with TRBD2 as a possible D gene (6 bases). The CDR3 sequence is 21 residues long. Trimming stripped 3 bases from V and 7 bases from J, with 34 bases between. Germline lookup yields CDR1 KGHSH and CDR2 LQKENI. The CDR3 is CASSPQPPDLIGGAVRNEQFF. DNA of the CDR3: TGTGCCAGCTCACCCCAACCACCGGACCTAATTGGCGGGGCGGTCCGGAATGAGCAGTTCTTC.

The CDR3 here is CASSLKASGRVESYEQYF. CDR3 nucleotide sequence: TGTGCCAGCAGTTTAAAGGCTAGCGGGAGGGTAGAATCCTACGAGCAGTACTTC. The V gene is TRBV27, the J gene TRBJ2-7; the match to TRBD2 covers 12 bases. The CDR3 length is 18 residues. Trimming at V came to 2 bases and at J to 1 base, leaving 9 bases not matched to a gene. Germline loops: CDR1 MNHEY, CDR2 SMNVEV (reference sequence).

In its sample, this clone was seen once. The rearrangement links TRBV6-6 to TRBJ2-7; D possibly corresponds to TRBD2 (7 bases). Germline V gene lookup returns CDR1 MNHNY and CDR2 SVGAGI (reference sequence). V lost 5 bases, J lost 1 base, and 18 bases lay in between. The CDR3 extends over 16 amino acids. The DNA for the CDR3 is TGTGCCAGCAGTACCCTGGGGGGGGGCGTATCCTACGAGCAGTACTTC. This codes for CASSTLGGGVSYEQYF.

The CDR3 sequence: CASSPPVSYEQYF. The CDR3 DNA reads as TGTGCCAGCTCACCACCGGTCTCCTACGAGCAGTACTTC. The genes are TRBV18 and TRBJ2-7, with unresolved D. From germline, CDR1 is KGHSH and CDR2 LQKENI. The CDR3 is 13 residues long. V lost 0 bases to trimming and J lost 0 bases, with 3 bases between them.

This chain joins TRBV10-1 and TRBJ2-3; D ambiguous. In germline, CDR1 is WNHNN, CDR2 SYGVQD (reference sequence). The CDR3 is 13 amino acids. The ends were cut back, 0 bases at V and 7 bases at J, with 8 bases in the middle. CDR3 nucleotides: TGCGCCAGCAGTGAGTCGTCCCCGAATACGCAGTATTTT. Protein product: CASSESSPNTQYF.

This chain joins TRBV6-1 and TRBJ2-3; 7 bases are shared with TRBD2. This CDR3 contains 13 residues. The J segment lost 3 bases and the V segment lost 6 bases, leaving 3 bases of the junction unmatched. Germline V gene sequence: CDR1 MNHNS, CDR2 SASEGT. The CDR3 sequence: CASRSSGTDTQYF. DNA of the CDR3: TGTGCCAGCAGGAGTAGCGGGACAGATACGCAGTATTTT.

The J gene is TRBJ1-3, the V gene TRBV5-1, with D perhaps TRBD1 (6 bases). CDR1 is SGHRS and CDR2 is YFSETQ in the germline V gene. The CDR3 totals 17 residues. Trimming stripped 0 bases from V and 0 bases from J, with 13 bases between. CDR3: CASSLEAGAISGNTIYF. DNA for the CDR3: TGCGCCAGCAGCTTGGAGGCAGGGGCGATCTCTGGAAACACCATATATTTT.

The rearrangement links TRBV21-1 to TRBJ2-7; TRBD1, the table's D call, lacks a check against the DNA. TRBV21-1 has pseudogene status. The CDR3 loop spans 13 amino acids. The CDR3 protein is CASSTSESYEQYF. The DNA of the CDR3 is TGTGCCAGCAGCACCAGTGAATCCTACGAGCAGTACTTC.

This sequence joins TRBV7-9 and TRBJ1-3; maybe TRBD1 (6 bases). Germline loops: CDR1 SEHNR, CDR2 FQNEAQ (reference sequence). V lost 5 bases and J lost 1, with 12 bases in between. The CDR3 has 15 residues. As DNA, the CDR3 is TGTGCCAGCAGCCCGACGGGGACATCTGGAAACACCATATATTTT. It is translated as CASSPTGTSGNTIYF.

The chain employs TRBV4-1 and TRBJ2-5; D is possibly TRBD1 (6 bases). In germline, CDR1 is MGHRA, CDR2 YSYEKL. With 0 bases removed from V and 3 bases from J, the gap between germline ends came to 17 bases. The CDR3 is 17 residues long. The DNA of the CDR3 is TGCGCCAGCAGCCAAGATCGCCAGGGGATAGGAAAAGAGACCCAGTACTTC. It codes for CASSQDRQGIGKETQYF.

The chain is built from TRBV18 and TRBJ1-2, with 9 positions matching TRBD1. Trimming cost V 3 bases and J 2 bases; bases outside gene matches: 10. Germline loops: CDR1 KGHSH, CDR2 LQKENI. This CDR3 is 17 amino acids long. CDR3 in DNA: TGTGCCAGCTCACCGGGGACAGGGAGGAAAGGAAACTATGGCTACACCTTC. Residues: CASSPGTGRKGNYGYTF.

The rearrangement links TRBV30 to TRBJ2-5; D remains ambiguous. CDR3 length: 15 residues. V lost 2 bases to trimming and J lost 2 bases, with 15 bases between them. Germline V gives CDR1 GTSNPN, CDR2 SVGIG (reference sequence). The CDR3 loop reads CAWSTHTGGQETQYF. As DNA, the CDR3 is TGTGCCTGGAGTACCCATACGGGTGGGCAAGAGACCCAGTACTTC.

This chain links TRBV30 with TRBJ2-1; D may match TRBD1 or TRBD2 (5 bases each). The germline V gene has CDR1 GTSNPN and CDR2 SVGIG (reference sequence). There are 14 residues in the CDR3. V was trimmed by 5 bases and J by 7 bases, leaving 18 bases between them. CDR3 nucleotide sequence: TGTGCCTGGGAGGAGAGGGGCGGTAAAAATGAGCAGTTCTTC. This encodes CAWEERGGKNEQFF.

The J gene is TRBJ2-7, the V gene TRBV11-2; 13 nucleotides agree with TRBD2. The junction had 10 bases not matched to a gene; V was cut back by 4 bases and J by 4 bases. Germline V gene data show CDR1 as SGHAT and CDR2 as FQNNGV. The CDR3 runs 17 residues. In nucleotides, the CDR3 is TGTGCCAGCAGCTCAGACTCGGGACTAGCGGGATTGTACGAGCAGTACTTC. Translated: CASSSDSGLAGLYEQYF.

The chain is built from TRBV5-1 and TRBJ2-1; the D gene is possibly TRBD1 (6 bases). The germline V gene encodes CDR1 SGHRS and CDR2 YFSETQ. This CDR3 is built from 17 residues. The germline V and J ends were trimmed by 2 bases and 7 bases, with 22 bases remaining between them. CDR3 loop: CASSLNPQGKSYNEQFF. In DNA form, the CDR3 reads TGCGCCAGCAGCTTAAACCCACAGGGTAAATCTTATAATGAGCAGTTCTTC.

The chain carries TRBV29-1 and TRBJ1-2; perhaps TRBD1 as D (6 bases). Germline lookup yields CDR1 SQVTM and CDR2 ANQGSEA. This CDR3 comprises 11 residues. The V end lost 6 bases, the J end lost 10 bases, and 15 bases lay between the germline ends. CDR3 protein: CSVSSGAYYTF. As DNA, the CDR3 is TGCAGCGTAAGTTCAGGGGCCTACTACACCTTC.

This chain uses TRBV11-2 with TRBJ2-1, with 7 bases matching TRBD1. The ends lost 3 bases at V and 10 bases at J; junction bases unmatched: 9. The CDR3 spans 14 residues. Looked up from germline, CDR1 is SGHAT and CDR2 is FQNNGV. The CDR3: CASSFRATGLEQFF. As DNA, the CDR3 is TGTGCCAGCAGCTTTAGAGCGACAGGGCTAGAGCAGTTCTTC.

CDR3 residues: CASGGRTDTQYF. CDR3 DNA: TGTGCCAGCGGGGGGCGCACAGATACGCAGTATTTT. The genes are TRBV7-2 and TRBJ2-3; the D gene could be TRBD1 or TRBD2 (6 bases each). The V end lost 8 bases, the J end lost 1 base, and 7 bases lay between the germline ends. This CDR3 has 12 residues. Germline CDR1 is SGHTA and CDR2 is FQGNSA.

V gene TRBV7-2 combines with J gene TRBJ1-2; D is unclear. CDR3 length equals 16 residues. Trimming left V 5 bases short and J 1 base short, with 17 bases between. The germline V gene encodes CDR1 SGHTA and CDR2 FQGNSA. The DNA of the CDR3 is TGTGCCAGCAGCCTAAATCCGGCGGGAGTTAACTATGGCTACACCTTC. The encoded protein is CASSLNPAGVNYGYTF.

The chain recombines TRBV27 with TRBJ1-2, with 7 positions matching TRBD1. This CDR3 spans 12 amino acids. V shed 6 bases and J 7 bases; nucleotides not matched to a gene: 5. The germline gives CDR1 MNHEY, CDR2 SMNVEV (reference sequence). CDR3 loop: CASSRQGGGYTF. DNA of the CDR3: TGTGCCAGCAGCCGACAGGGAGGTGGCTACACCTTC.

V and J are TRBV6-1 and TRBJ2-5; 7 bases are shared with TRBD1. With 5 bases clipped from V and 1 base from J, the junction kept 4 bases outside the gene matches. The CDR3 consists of 14 residues. Germline V lookup: CDR1 MNHNS, CDR2 SASEGT. CDR3 in DNA: TGTGCCAGCAGTCCCTGGGACAGCCAAGAGACCCAGTACTTC. It translates to CASSPWDSQETQYF.

The rearrangement joins TRBV6-1 to TRBJ2-1; the match to TRBD2 covers 15 bases. Germline CDR1 and CDR2: MNHNS and SASEGT. V lost 2 bases, J lost 8 bases, and 4 bases stayed unmatched. This CDR3 is built from 16 residues. CDR3 region: CASSETGLAGGDEQFF. CDR3 nucleotides: TGTGCCAGCAGTGAAACGGGACTAGCGGGGGGCGATGAGCAGTTCTTC.

This chain joins TRBV19 and TRBJ1-5, with D uncertain. CDR3 length equals 14 residues. Trimming stripped 5 bases from V and 2 bases from J, with 10 bases between. Per the germline V gene, CDR1 is LNHDA and CDR2 is SQIVND (reference sequence). The CDR3 DNA sequence: TGTGCCAGTAGTCAAGTCCGGGGCAATCAGCCCCAGCATTTT. It yields the protein CASSQVRGNQPQHF.

This clone was recorded only once. The chain employs TRBV7-2 and TRBJ1-5, with 7 bases fitting TRBD1. Germline V gene lookup returns CDR1 SGHTA and CDR2 FQGNSA. Trimming at V came to 5 bases and at J to 5 bases, leaving 3 bases not matched to a gene. This CDR3 comprises 13 residues. The DNA for the CDR3 is TGTGCCAGCAGCCGCCAGGGGGATCAGCCCCAGCATTTT. It codes for CASSRQGDQPQHF.

The V call is TRBV18, the J call TRBJ2-7; D is unresolved. The germline V gene encodes CDR1 KGHSH and CDR2 LQKENI. CDR3 length equals 15 residues. The V end was cut by 3 bases, the J end by 5 bases, with 17 bases between. As DNA, the CDR3 is TGTGCCAGCTCACCGCCTAGGGAAGGGCGGAACGAGCAGTACTTC. It translates to CASSPPREGRNEQYF.

Comments on this clone: This CDR3 is also generated by other DNA sequences in the sample. The gene calls are TRBV14 and TRBJ1-1, with no clear D. V shed 8 bases and J shed 1 base, with 11 bases lying between them. The CDR3 has 13 residues. Germline CDR1 and CDR2: SGHDN and FVKESK. CDR3 bases: TGTGCCAGCTCAATTGGCGGGAACACTGAAGCTTTCTTT. Translating gives CASSIGGNTEAFF.

The V and J genes are TRBV9 and TRBJ1-5, with 12 bases aligning to TRBD1. This CDR3 has 14 residues. CDR1 and CDR2 from the germline V gene are SGDLS and YYNGEE. V lost 0 bases to trimming and J lost 15 bases; unmatched junction nucleotides: 7. The CDR3 region is CASSVVGTGGALHF. CDR3 bases: TGTGCCAGCAGCGTAGTTGGGACAGGGGGCGCCTTGCATTTT.

V and J are TRBV6-6 and TRBJ1-2, with no clear D. Trimming left V 6 bases short and J 2 bases short, with 16 bases between. Germline V gene lookup returns CDR1 MNHNY and CDR2 SVGAGI (reference sequence). This CDR3 comprises 15 residues. The CDR3 protein is CASSTPGLENYGYTF. CDR3 in DNA: TGTGCCAGCAGCACACCTGGGCTCGAAAACTATGGCTACACCTTC.

CDR3 region: CASSYPGTGLTGELFF. The CDR3 DNA is TGTGCCAGCAGTTACCCCGGGACAGGGTTGACCGGGGAGCTGTTTTTT. V usage is TRBV6-6 and J usage is TRBJ2-2; 9 bases align to TRBD1. CDR3 length: 16 amino acids. Germline V gives CDR1 MNHNY, CDR2 SVGAGI (reference sequence). After removal of 2 bases from V and 5 bases from J, the junction contained 6 bases not matched to a gene.

This chain links TRBV5-1 with TRBJ2-5; 7 bases align to TRBD2. The V segment lost 0 bases and the J segment 2 bases; nucleotides outside the gene matches: 7. The CDR3 is 16 amino acids. Germline V lookup: CDR1 SGHRS, CDR2 YFSETQ. The CDR3 is CASSLGPGGIQETQYF. CDR3 DNA sequence: TGCGCCAGCAGCTTGGGTCCCGGGGGGATTCAAGAGACCCAGTACTTC.

The CDR3 reads CASSLGQGKGTNTGELFF. CDR3 sequence (DNA): TGTGCCAGCAGCCTGGGACAGGGAAAGGGCACGAACACCGGGGAGCTGTTTTTT. The gene calls are TRBV11-3 and TRBJ2-2; TRBD1 matches at 9 bases. With V trimmed by 5 bases and J by 0 bases, 10 bases remained unmatched. Germline V gene data show CDR1 as SGHNT and CDR2 as YENEEA. CDR3 length equals 18 residues. Variable domain in full (rest from reference TRBV11-3 and TRBJ2-2): EAGVVQSPRYKIIEKKQPVAFWCNPISGHNTLYWYLQNLGQGPELLIRYENEEAVDDSQLPKDRFSAERLKGVDSTLKIQPAELGDSAVYLCASSLGQGKGTNTGELFFGEGSRLTVL.